This T cell receptor (beta chain) was recorded in a study of beta chain features in type 1 diabetes. The entirety of the isolated RNA underwent reverse transcription, so expressed TCRB transcripts were sequenced. Assay: immunoSEQ multiplex PCR; the TCRdb copy retains only in-frame clones and omits some. The sample contains around 130,000 clones, about 17% of which appear only once. Study-level findings and limits: Fewer junction insertions and more nucleotide deletions appeared in type 1 diabetes patients. Moderate but significant shortening of TCRB CDR3s was recorded in all four CD4+ subsets from Type 1 diabetes patients.

The CDR3 runs 12 residues. V shed 0 bases and J shed 7 bases, with 4 bases lying between them. Germline-derived CDR1 and CDR2 are SGDLS and YYNGEE. About this clone itself: The antigen remains undetermined.

Input material: central memory CD4+ T cells from blood. The chain has TRBV9 and TRBJ2-2; D call uncertain. The receptor's source is a man aged 25 to 40 with type 1 diabetes. CDR3 residues: CASSVDDGELFF. Here the CDR3 DNA reads TGTGCCAGCAGCGTAGATGACGGGGAGCTGTTTTTT.